This T cell receptor beta chain is from a study of cytomegalovirus exposure and HLA in healthy donors. PCR involved 60 Vbeta and 13 Jbeta primers. The table came from immunoSEQ multiplex PCR; TCRdb's copy has only in-frame clones and leaves some out. Here the sample table reports 91,000 or so clones. Worth noting for this clone: Its specificity is unknown.

Trimming pared 3 bases from V and 0 bases from J, leaving 8 bases between. This CDR3 has 14 residues. CDR1 and CDR2 from the germline V gene are SGHRS and YFSETQ. Study-wide points: Cytomegalovirus association was assigned to under 200 TCR beta chains. An Asian-associated ancestry cluster reportedly showed fewer N-insertions than the approximately 670-donor mean in a later analysis. High sensitivity and specificity were reportedly achieved when the classifier diagnosed cytomegalovirus status. Being productive about 87% or about 30% of the time was typical of most TCR beta V segments in an earlier analysis.

V and J are TRBV5-1 and TRBJ2-3; unclear D gene. Sequenced: PBMCs. The clonotype originates from a woman under 40 in good health and CMV-seronegative. The CDR3 loop is CASSSMASTDTQYF. The CDR3 nucleotides read TGCGCCAGCAGCTCGATGGCTAGCACAGATACGCAGTATTTT.